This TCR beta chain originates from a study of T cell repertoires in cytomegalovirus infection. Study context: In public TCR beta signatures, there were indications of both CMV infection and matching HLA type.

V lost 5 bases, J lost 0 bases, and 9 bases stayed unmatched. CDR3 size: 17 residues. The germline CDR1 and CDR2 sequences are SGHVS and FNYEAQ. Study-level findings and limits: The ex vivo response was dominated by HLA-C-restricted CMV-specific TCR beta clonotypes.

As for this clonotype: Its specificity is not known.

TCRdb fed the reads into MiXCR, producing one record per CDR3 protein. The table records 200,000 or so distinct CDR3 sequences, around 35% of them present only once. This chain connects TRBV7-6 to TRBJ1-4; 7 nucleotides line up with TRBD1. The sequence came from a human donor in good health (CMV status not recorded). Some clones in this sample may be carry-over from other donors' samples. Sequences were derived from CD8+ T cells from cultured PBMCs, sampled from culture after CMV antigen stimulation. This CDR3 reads CASSMHRGVATNEKLFF. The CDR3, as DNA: TGTGCCAGCAGCATGCACAGGGGAGTTGCAACTAATGAAAAACTGTTTTTT.